A selection of T cell receptor beta chains follows, all from one sample in a study of OX40 agonist ivuxolimab in advanced cancers. Measured with immunoSEQ multiplex PCR; TCRdb has only the in-frame clones, and not every one. The sample holds about 76,000 clones, around 90% seen once. Sequenced material: CD4+ or CD8+ T cells sorted from blood, taken in a trial of the OX40 agonist ivuxolimab. The origin of the receptors is an adult with an advanced solid tumor such as melanoma, head and neck, liver or kidney cancer. CDR3s include the opening cysteine and the closing phenylalanine or tryptophan. The D gene is left open where the match is weak. Size is stated for part of the rows, as once, few or many counts, or as a class when the clone is expanded.

d_call: TRBD1
v_call: TRBV6-5
clone_size: -
j_call: TRBJ1-2
cdr3_nt: TGTGCCAGCAGTTACGAGGGGGCGGACTATGGCTACACCTTC
cdr3_aa: CASSYEGADYGYTF

d_call: -
v_call: TRBV18
clone_size: once
j_call: TRBJ1-6
cdr3_nt: TGTGCCAGCTCACCACAGGGTGAGTCACCCCTCCACTTT
cdr3_aa: CASSPQGESPLHF

d_call: -
v_call: TRBV5-4
clone_size: -
j_call: TRBJ2-2
cdr3_nt: TGTGCCAGCAGCTTGGAGGGACAACGGACGGAGCTGTTTTTT
cdr3_aa: CASSLEGQRTELFF

d_call: -
v_call: TRBV19
clone_size: -
j_call: TRBJ2-5
cdr3_nt: TGTGCCAGTAGTTTTTCGGCGTTGCAAGAGACCCAGTACTTC
cdr3_aa: CASSFSALQETQYF

d_call: TRBD1
v_call: TRBV5-4
clone_size: -
j_call: TRBJ2-3
cdr3_nt: TGTGCCAGCAGCTTCCGGGACAGGGATCTTAATACGCAGTATTTT
cdr3_aa: CASSFRDRDLNTQYF

d_call: -
v_call: TRBV19
clone_size: -
j_call: TRBJ2-5
cdr3_nt: TGTGCCAGTAGTATCGGAGGGGGCGGCCCAAGTGAGACCCAGTACTTC
cdr3_aa: CASSIGGGGPSETQYF

d_call: TRBD2
v_call: TRBV6-1
clone_size: -
j_call: TRBJ2-1
cdr3_nt: TGTGCCAGCAGTGAAGGCCCGAGACTAGCGGGCCTTAGCTCCTACAATGAGCAGTTCTTC
cdr3_aa: CASSEGPRLAGLSSYNEQFF

d_call: TRBD1
v_call: TRBV7-2
clone_size: -
j_call: TRBJ2-5
cdr3_nt: TGTGCCAGCAGCCCTACCGGGACAGGGGGCCAAAAGACCCAGTACTTC
cdr3_aa: CASSPTGTGGQKTQYF

d_call: TRBD1
v_call: TRBV5-1
clone_size: -
j_call: TRBJ1-2
cdr3_nt: TGCGCCAGCAGCACCGGGACAGGGGTTGGCTACACCTTC
cdr3_aa: CASSTGTGVGYTF

d_call: -
v_call: TRBV28
clone_size: -
j_call: TRBJ1-4
cdr3_nt: TGTGCCAGCAGCTACAGGATAGAAAAACTGTTTTTT
cdr3_aa: CASSYRIEKLFF

d_call: -
v_call: TRBV28
clone_size: few
j_call: TRBJ1-5
cdr3_nt: TGTGCCAGCATGGGGGACGAGAGGCAGCCCCAGCATTTT
cdr3_aa: CASMGDERQPQHF

d_call: TRBD1
v_call: TRBV13
clone_size: -
j_call: TRBJ1-3
cdr3_nt: TGTGCCAGCAGCATTGACAGGGGTGCCGGAAACACCATATATTTT
cdr3_aa: CASSIDRGAGNTIYF

d_call: -
v_call: TRBV5-6
clone_size: -
j_call: TRBJ1-1
cdr3_nt: TGTGCCAGCAGCTTGCGGGGGAGGGACACTGAAGCTTTCTTT
cdr3_aa: CASSLRGRDTEAFF

d_call: -
v_call: TRBV9
clone_size: -
j_call: TRBJ2-3
cdr3_nt: TGTGCCAGCAGCGGGGGATGGGGAGGCTCCACAGATACGCAGTATTTT
cdr3_aa: CASSGGWGGSTDTQYF

d_call: -
v_call: TRBV5-8
clone_size: once
j_call: TRBJ1-1
cdr3_nt: TGTGCCAGCAGCTATCATCAGAACACTGAAGCTTTCTTT
cdr3_aa: CASSYHQNTEAFF

d_call: -
v_call: TRBV2
clone_size: -
j_call: TRBJ2-3
cdr3_nt: TGTGCCAGCAGTGCCGAATCCGGTACAGATACGCAGTATTTT
cdr3_aa: CASSAESGTDTQYF

d_call: TRBD1
v_call: TRBV5-1
clone_size: -
j_call: TRBJ1-4
cdr3_nt: TGCGCCAGCAGCTTGGGACAGGGGGATGAAAAACTGTTTTTT
cdr3_aa: CASSLGQGDEKLFF

d_call: -
v_call: TRBV7-3
clone_size: few
j_call: TRBJ1-1
cdr3_nt: TGTGCCATCCTAAAGGTTATGCTGAACACTGAAGCTTTCTTT
cdr3_aa: CAILKVMLNTEAFF